The sequence of this T cell receptor beta chain was determined in a study of T cells after yellow fever vaccination. 5'RACE template switching produced TCR cDNA carrying a universal primer site and UMIs. TCRdb called the 5' RACE reads again in MiXCR, with one record for every CDR3 protein. Of 200,000 to 300,000 distinct CDR3 sequences listed, 6.9% are singletons. General observations from the study: Secondary responses were weaker yet peaked faster, day 5 versus 15. Bulk-population clonotypes that are abundant could appear as contaminants in FACS-sorted repertoires.

With regard to this clonotype: Its cognate antigen is unknown.

The sequencing used CD4+ T cells sorted from PBMCs, collected 15 days after the yellow fever booster vaccination. The clonotype comes from a man younger than 45 who received the YFV17D yellow fever vaccine.

CDR3 DNA sequence: TGTGCCAGCAGCCGCACACCGAACACTGAAGCTTTCTTT. Translated, it gives CASSRTPNTEAFF. This chain links TRBV7-2 with TRBJ1-1; D not certain. Trimming stripped 5 bases from V and 1 base from J, with 8 bases between. Germline assignment: CDR1 SGHTA and CDR2 FQGNSA. CDR3 size: 13 residues.